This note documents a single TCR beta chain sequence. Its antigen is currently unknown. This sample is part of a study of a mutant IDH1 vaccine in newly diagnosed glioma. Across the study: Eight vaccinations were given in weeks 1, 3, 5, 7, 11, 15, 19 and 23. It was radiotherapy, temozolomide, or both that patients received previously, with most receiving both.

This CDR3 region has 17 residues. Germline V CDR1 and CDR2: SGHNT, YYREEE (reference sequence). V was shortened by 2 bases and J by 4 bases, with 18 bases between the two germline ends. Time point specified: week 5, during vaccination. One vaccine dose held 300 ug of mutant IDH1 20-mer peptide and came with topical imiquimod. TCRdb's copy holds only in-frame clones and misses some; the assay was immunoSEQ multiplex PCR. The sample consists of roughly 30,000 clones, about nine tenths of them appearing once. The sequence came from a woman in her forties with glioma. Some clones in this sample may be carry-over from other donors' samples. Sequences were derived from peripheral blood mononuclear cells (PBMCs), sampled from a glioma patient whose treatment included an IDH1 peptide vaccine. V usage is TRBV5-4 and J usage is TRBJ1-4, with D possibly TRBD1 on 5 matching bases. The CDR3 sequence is CASSFGGQAGGNEKLFF. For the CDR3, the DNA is TGTGCCAGCAGCTTCGGAGGACAAGCGGGGGGTAATGAAAAACTGTTTTTT.